These 32 T cell receptor beta chains share one sample of origin, sequenced in a study of blood T cell repertoires in COVID-19. Assay: immunoSEQ multiplex PCR; the TCRdb copy retains only in-frame clones and omits some. The data show approximately 110,000 clones, with approximately 81% seen just once and roughly 1.4% held by the top ten. The sequenced sample was peripheral blood. The receptors here all came from a man in his forties with acute or convalescent COVID-19.

The chain employs TRBV13 and TRBJ2-5, with 9 positions matching TRBD2. The CDR3 spans 15 residues. CDR1 is PRHDT and CDR2 is FYEKMQ in the germline V gene (reference sequence). V trimming: 4 bases; J trimming: 2 bases; junction bases outside the gene matches: 5. The CDR3 DNA sequence: TGTGCCAGCAGCTCCCAGACTAGCGGTCAAGAGACCCAGTACTTC. This translates into CASSSQTSGQETQYF.

This clone appeared once. This chain connects TRBV18 to TRBJ2-2; TRBD2 matches at 14 bases. From germline, CDR1 is KGHSH and CDR2 LQKENI. The CDR3 sequence is 17 residues long. The V segment lost 1 base and the J segment 6 bases; nucleotides outside the gene matches: 4. CDR3: CASSPQGLAGGPGELFF. CDR3 sequence (DNA): TGTGCCAGCTCACCACAAGGACTAGCGGGAGGACCCGGGGAGCTGTTTTTT.

The chain couples TRBV7-9 to TRBJ2-1; tentatively, D is TRBD2 (5 bases). This CDR3 is built from 17 residues. Per the germline V gene, CDR1 is SEHNR and CDR2 is FQNEAQ (reference sequence). The V end was cut by 4 bases, the J end by 0 bases, with 16 bases between. This chain's CDR3 is CASSYPSRRSSYNEQFF. CDR3 DNA: TGTGCCAGCAGCTACCCCTCTCGGAGGAGCTCCTACAATGAGCAGTTCTTC.

This clone was seen only a few times. This rearrangement joins TRBV28 to TRBJ2-6, with D perhaps matching TRBD1 (5 bases). The CDR3 covers 16 residues. The V and J ends lost 6 bases and 1 base respectively, with 13 bases between them. Germline V gene data show CDR1 as MDHEN and CDR2 as SYDVKM. In nucleotides, the CDR3 is TGTGCCAGCAGCCTCCGCCAGGGATCTGGGGCCAACGTCCTGACTTTC. Its protein product is CASSLRQGSGANVLTF.

This clone occurred a few times. The V and J genes are TRBV10-1 and TRBJ1-2, with a tentative D call TRBD1 (6 bases). V dropped 10 bases and J dropped 3 bases, with 15 bases sitting between them. There are 13 residues in the CDR3. Germline CDR1 is WNHNN and CDR2 is SYGVQD (reference sequence). CDR3 loop: CATRGGGDYGYTF. CDR3 DNA sequence: TGCGCCACCAGGGGAGGAGGGGACTATGGCTACACCTTC.

J is TRBJ2-7 and V is TRBV5-8; a weak D match, TRBD1 (6 bases). CDR1 is SGHTS and CDR2 is YDEGEE in the germline V gene. Trimming pared 0 bases from V and 6 bases from J, leaving 13 bases between. The CDR3 sequence is 14 residues long. CDR3: CASSLGQVVSEQYF. DNA of the CDR3: TGTGCCAGCAGCTTGGGACAGGTGGTGAGCGAGCAGTACTTC.

This clone was found once. The chain uses TRBV5-6 and TRBJ2-7; 10 nucleotides align to TRBD1. Losses at the gene ends were 0 bases for V and 5 bases for J; bases not matched to a gene: 14. From germline, CDR1 is SGHDT and CDR2 YYEEEE. The CDR3 consists of 18 residues. This CDR3 is CASSLDWTGGKRVHEQYF. The DNA for the CDR3 is TGTGCCAGCAGCTTGGACTGGACAGGGGGTAAGCGAGTCCACGAGCAGTACTTC.

This sequence joins TRBV4-1 and TRBJ2-7, with 7 positions matching TRBD2. Germline CDR1 MGHRA, CDR2 YSYEKL. Trimming removed 1 base from V and 5 bases from J; junction bases left unmatched: 8. This CDR3 spans 15 amino acids. The CDR3 is CASSQGFVRGDEQYF. CDR3 DNA sequence: TGCGCCAGCAGCCAAGGGTTCGTTCGGGGGGACGAGCAGTACTTC.

The chain recombines TRBV27 with TRBJ2-3, with TRBD2 identical over 9 bases. This CDR3 is built from 17 residues. Germline assignment: CDR1 MNHEY and CDR2 SMNVEV (reference sequence). The junction had 9 bases not matched to a gene; V was cut back by 1 base and J by 4 bases. The CDR3 here is CASSLWVREGEADTQYF. DNA of the CDR3: TGTGCCAGCAGTTTATGGGTGCGGGAGGGTGAGGCAGATACGCAGTATTTT.

The rearrangement links TRBV18 to TRBJ2-7, with D possibly matching TRBD1 (5 bases). Germline V gene lookup returns CDR1 KGHSH and CDR2 LQKENI. The CDR3 contains 12 residues. Trimming took off 3 bases at V and 7 bases at J, with 10 bases between the two ends. The CDR3 reads CASSPSRVEQYF. CDR3 sequence (DNA): TGTGCCAGCTCACCCTCCAGGGTTGAGCAGTACTTC.

CDR3 nucleotides: TGTGCCAGCAGGACAGGGCATAATTCACCCCTCCACTTT. Its translation: CASRTGHNSPLHF. The J gene is TRBJ1-6, the V gene TRBV6-5, with 7 bases lining up with TRBD1. With 6 bases clipped from V and 5 bases from J, the junction kept 1 base outside the gene matches. The CDR3 loop spans 13 amino acids. CDR1 MNHEY and CDR2 SVGAGI come from the germline V gene.

The CDR3 loop reads CASSRSGRVNEQYF. The CDR3 DNA reads as TGTGCCAGCAGCCGGAGCGGGAGGGTGAACGAGCAGTACTTC. V and J are TRBV6-5 and TRBJ2-7; 10 positions match TRBD2. The V and J ends lost 6 bases and 5 bases, in that order; junction bases with no gene match: 7. The CDR3 contains 14 residues. CDR1 and CDR2 (germline): MNHEY, SVGAGI.

V usage is TRBV24-1 and J usage is TRBJ2-1; 8 positions agree with TRBD2. J lost 1 base, V lost 10 bases, and 5 bases had no gene match. This CDR3 region has 14 residues. CDR1 and CDR2 (germline): KGHDR, SFDVKD. CDR3 region: CATTTSGSYNEQFF. The DNA for the CDR3 is TGTGCCACAACCACTAGCGGATCCTACAATGAGCAGTTCTTC.

The chain is built from TRBV7-2 and TRBJ1-1; 7 positions match TRBD1. The germline CDR1 and CDR2 sequences are SGHTA and FQGNSA. The CDR3 spans 15 residues. After removal of 5 bases from V and 2 bases from J, the junction contained 8 bases not matched to a gene. The CDR3 here is CASSPQGQRNTEAFF. The DNA for the CDR3 is TGTGCCAGCAGCCCCCAGGGACAGAGAAACACTGAAGCTTTCTTT. Together with reference TRBV7-2 and TRBJ1-1, the CDR3 gives the full variable domain: GAGVSQSPSNKVTEKGKDVELRCDPISGHTALYWYRQSLGQGLEFLIYFQGNSAPDKSGLPSDRFSAERTGGSVSTLTIQRTQQEDSAVYLCASSPQGQRNTEAFFGQGTRLTVV.

The chain couples TRBV11-2 to TRBJ1-1; D remains ambiguous. With 3 bases removed from V and 0 bases from J, the gap between germline ends came to 17 bases. Germline values: CDR1 SGHAT, CDR2 FQNNGV. The CDR3 has 17 residues. The CDR3 DNA follows: TGTGCCAGCAGCTTTCAGGCTCGGGAATCTATGAACACTGAAGCTTTCTTT. It is translated as CASSFQARESMNTEAFF.

The chain couples TRBV7-2 to TRBJ2-7; a possible D gene is TRBD2 (5 bases). The CDR3 is 19 amino acids. With 0 bases removed from V and 0 bases from J, the gap between germline ends came to 21 bases. Germline V CDR1 and CDR2: SGHTA, FQGNSA. The CDR3 nucleotides are TGTGCCAGCAGCTTAGCCCCTGTCGGGAACGGGCGAAGCTCCTACGAGCAGTACTTC. Its protein is CASSLAPVGNGRSSYEQYF.

The chain recombines TRBV3-1 (or the pseudogene TRBV3-2) with TRBJ2-1, with 7 bases identical to TRBD2. Germline-derived CDR1 and CDR2 are LGHDT and YNNKEL (reference sequence). V was clipped by 0 bases and J by 0 bases; unmatched bases: 5. The CDR3 has 17 residues. CDR3 nucleotides: TGTGCCAGCAGCCAAGATCAAGCGGGGATCTCCTACAATGAGCAGTTCTTC. Its protein product is CASSQDQAGISYNEQFF.

This clone showed up just once. The rearrangement uses TRBV19 and TRBJ1-1; tentatively, D is TRBD1 (5 bases). V was shortened by 6 bases and J by 1 base, with 9 bases between the two germline ends. CDR3 size: 13 residues. The germline V gene encodes CDR1 LNHDA and CDR2 SQIVND (reference sequence). In nucleotides, the CDR3 is TGTGCCAGTAGCATCGGACAGAACACTGAAGCTTTCTTT. This translates into CASSIGQNTEAFF.

V is TRBV6-1 and J is TRBJ1-1; the D is unclear. V lost 3 bases to trimming and J lost 1 base, with 9 bases between them. The germline V gene has CDR1 MNHNS and CDR2 SASEGT. This CDR3 region has 14 residues. The CDR3 DNA reads as TGTGCCAGCAGTGATGAAGCGCCGAACACTGAAGCTTTCTTT. It is translated as CASSDEAPNTEAFF.

V is TRBV2 and J is TRBJ2-5; TRBD2 matches at 9 bases. CDR1 SNHLY and CDR2 FYNNEI come from the germline V gene. V lost 8 bases and J lost 5; bases outside the gene matches: 15. CDR3 length: 16 residues. The CDR3 sequence is CASLKVAGVSLETQYF. CDR3 nucleotide sequence: TGTGCCAGCCTGAAAGTAGCGGGGGTGAGTTTGGAGACCCAGTACTTC.

The chain is built from TRBV19 and TRBJ1-6, with 9 bases fitting TRBD1. Trimming removed 9 bases from V and 7 bases from J; junction bases left unmatched: 10. The germline V gene has CDR1 LNHDA and CDR2 SQIVND (reference sequence). The CDR3 is 15 amino acids. As DNA, the CDR3 is TGTGCCAGCAAAACACGGGACAGGGTCAATTCACCCCTCCACTTT. Translation gives CASKTRDRVNSPLHF.

The rearrangement links TRBV5-6 to TRBJ2-2; a weak D match, TRBD2 (6 bases). CDR3 length: 13 amino acids. Germline V gene lookup returns CDR1 SGHDT and CDR2 YYEEEE. Trimming stripped 0 bases from V and 6 bases from J, with 6 bases between. CDR3 sequence: CASSLGGAGELFF. The CDR3 nucleotides are TGTGCCAGCAGCTTGGGGGGGGCCGGGGAGCTGTTTTTT.

The table lists this clone with a few counts. The V gene is TRBV28, the J gene TRBJ2-7; no reliable D call. V was cut by 1 base and J by 5 bases, with 3 bases left in between. Germline CDR1 MDHEN, CDR2 SYDVKM. The CDR3 spans 11 residues. The CDR3 protein is CASSLLDEQYF. In DNA form, the CDR3 reads TGTGCCAGCAGTTTATTAGACGAGCAGTACTTC.

This clone has more than one count but fewer than ten. The rearrangement links TRBV3-1 (or the pseudogene TRBV3-2) to TRBJ2-7; D perhaps matches TRBD1 (6 bases). This CDR3 region has 15 residues. V dropped 4 bases and J dropped 0 bases, with 13 bases sitting between them. From germline, CDR1 is LGHDT and CDR2 YNNKEL (reference sequence). The chain's CDR3 is CASSRRDTYSYEQYF. The CDR3 nucleotides are TGTGCCAGCAGCCGTCGGGACACCTACTCCTACGAGCAGTACTTC.

This chain connects TRBV19 to TRBJ2-1, with 7 bases matching TRBD2. Unmatched junction bases numbered 14, after V lost 2 bases and J lost 4 bases. Per germline, CDR1 LNHDA and CDR2 SQIVND (reference sequence). The CDR3 length is 18 residues. In DNA, the CDR3 is TGTGCCAGTAGTATATATGGGCTAGCGGCCGGGGGGTACAATGAGCAGTTCTTC. Translating gives CASSIYGLAAGGYNEQFF.

This clone was counted only a few times. The genes are TRBV6-1 and TRBJ1-1; 7 bases agree with TRBD1. The germline V gene has CDR1 MNHNS and CDR2 SASEGT. Trimming removed 6 bases from V and 0 bases from J; junction bases left unmatched: 1. This CDR3 region has 13 residues. The CDR3 nucleotides read TGTGCCAGCAGACAGGGGTTGAACACTGAAGCTTTCTTT. Encoded protein: CASRQGLNTEAFF.

The DNA for the CDR3 is TGTGCCAGCAGCCAAGATCAACGTCTAGGCTACACCTTC. It encodes CASSQDQRLGYTF. The chain combines TRBV14 with TRBJ1-2; D is ambiguous. The CDR3 contains 13 residues. Germline V gene sequence: CDR1 SGHDN, CDR2 FVKESK. The V end was cut by 0 bases, the J end by 8 bases, with 10 bases between.

CDR3 sequence reads: CASSYSLREQYF. The CDR3 region has the DNA TGTGCCAGCAGTTACTCCCTGCGCGAGCAGTACTTC. The J gene is TRBJ2-7, the V gene TRBV6-2 or TRBV6-3, with no clear D. CDR3 length: 12 amino acids. V was clipped by 0 bases and J by 6 bases, with 6 bases between them. Germline loops: CDR1 MNHEY, CDR2 SVGEGT.

This chain joins TRBV9 and TRBJ1-2; D is perhaps TRBD1 (5 bases). The CDR3 covers 15 residues. The germline gives CDR1 SGDLS, CDR2 YYNGEE. Trimming shortened V by 2 bases and J by 4 bases, and 15 bases separated the two germline ends. The DNA for the CDR3 is TGTGCCAGCAGCGTTCGGGGGTCGAGTTCCTATGGCTACACCTTC. Its protein is CASSVRGSSSYGYTF. Looking up the rest from reference TRBV9 and TRBJ1-2 gives the full variable domain: DSGVTQTPKHLITATGQRVTLRCSPRSGDLSVYWYQQSLDQGLQFLIQYYNGEERAKGNILERFSAQQFPDLHSELNLSSLELGDSALYFCASSVRGSSSYGYTFGSGTRLTVV.

V gene TRBV24-1 combines with J gene TRBJ1-3, with no clear D. Germline V gene lookup returns CDR1 KGHDR and CDR2 SFDVKD. Trimming cost V 4 bases and J 2 bases, with 20 bases left between them. The CDR3 is 18 residues long. CDR3 in DNA: TGTGCCACCAGTGAAACAACCGGGAGCCCGATTCCTGGAAACACCATATATTTT. Amino acid sequence: CATSETTGSPIPGNTIYF.

The V and J genes are TRBV11-2 and TRBJ2-7; TRBD1 matches at 9 bases. The CDR3 sequence is 13 residues long. V shed 6 bases and J 6 bases; nucleotides not matched to a gene: 6. The germline V gene has CDR1 SGHAT and CDR2 FQNNGV. CDR3 nucleotide sequence: TGTGCCAGCAGGCGACAGGGGGGCTTCGAGCAGTACTTC. As protein: CASRRQGGFEQYF.

The table lists this clone with a count of one. J is TRBJ1-1 and V is TRBV2, with D perhaps matching TRBD1 (5 bases). The CDR3 contains 16 residues. V lost 6 bases to trimming and J lost 1 base, with 18 bases between them. The germline V gene has CDR1 SNHLY and CDR2 FYNNEI. The CDR3 DNA is TGTGCCAGCAGACTACCGCGGGGACTCTGGAACACTGAAGCTTTCTTT. This translates into CASRLPRGLWNTEAFF. Combining the CDR3 with reference TRBV2 and TRBJ1-1 gives the whole variable domain EPEVTQTPSHQVTQMGQEVILRCVPISNHLYFYWYRQILGQKVEFLVSFYNNEISEKSEIFDDQFSVERPDGSNFTLKIRSTKLEDSAMYFCASRLPRGLWNTEAFFGQGTRLTVV.